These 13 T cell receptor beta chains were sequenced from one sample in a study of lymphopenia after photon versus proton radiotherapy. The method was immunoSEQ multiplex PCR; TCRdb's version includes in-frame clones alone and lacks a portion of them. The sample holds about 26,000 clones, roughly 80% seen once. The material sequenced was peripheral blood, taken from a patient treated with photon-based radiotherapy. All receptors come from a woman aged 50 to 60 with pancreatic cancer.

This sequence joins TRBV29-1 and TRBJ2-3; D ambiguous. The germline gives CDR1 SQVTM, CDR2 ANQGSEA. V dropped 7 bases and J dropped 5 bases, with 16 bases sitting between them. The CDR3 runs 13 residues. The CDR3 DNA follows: TGCAGCGCATGCTCCCGGTGGAAAGATACGCAGTATTTT. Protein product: CSACSRWKDTQYF.

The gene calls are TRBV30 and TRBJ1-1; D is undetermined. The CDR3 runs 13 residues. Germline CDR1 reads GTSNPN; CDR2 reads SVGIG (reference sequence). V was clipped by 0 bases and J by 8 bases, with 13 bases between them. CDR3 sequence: CAWSVQGAREAFF. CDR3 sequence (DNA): TGTGCCTGGAGTGTACAAGGCGCAAGAGAAGCTTTCTTT.

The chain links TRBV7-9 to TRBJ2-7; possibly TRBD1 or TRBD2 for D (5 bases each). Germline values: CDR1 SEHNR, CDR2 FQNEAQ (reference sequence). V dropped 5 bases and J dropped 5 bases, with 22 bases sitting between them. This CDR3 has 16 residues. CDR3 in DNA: TGTGCCAGCAGCCGGGCCGGGGCCCTTACCCCCAACGAGCAGTACTTC. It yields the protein CASSRAGALTPNEQYF.

Here the CDR3 reads CASSLVASADQETQYF. CDR3 nucleotide sequence: TGTGCCAGCAGCTTGGTGGCTAGCGCGGACCAAGAGACCCAGTACTTC. The chain uses TRBV5-4 and TRBJ2-5; weak D call: TRBD2 (6 bases). Germline-derived CDR1 and CDR2 are SGHNT and YYREEE (reference sequence). V lost 0 bases, J lost 0 bases, and 12 bases lay in between. The CDR3 loop spans 16 amino acids.

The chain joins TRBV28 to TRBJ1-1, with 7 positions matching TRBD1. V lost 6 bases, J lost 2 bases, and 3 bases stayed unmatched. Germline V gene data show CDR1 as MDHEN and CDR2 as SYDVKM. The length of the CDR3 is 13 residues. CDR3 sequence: CASRQGGNTEAFF. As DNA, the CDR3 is TGTGCCAGCAGACAAGGGGGCAACACTGAAGCTTTCTTT.

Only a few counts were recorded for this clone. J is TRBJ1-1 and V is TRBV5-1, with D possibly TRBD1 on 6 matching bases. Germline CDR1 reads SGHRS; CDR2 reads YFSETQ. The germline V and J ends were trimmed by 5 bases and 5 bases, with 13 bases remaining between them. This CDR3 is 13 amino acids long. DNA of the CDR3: TGCGCCAGCAGGCCCGGGGGCCGGACTGAAGCTTTCTTT. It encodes CASRPGGRTEAFF.

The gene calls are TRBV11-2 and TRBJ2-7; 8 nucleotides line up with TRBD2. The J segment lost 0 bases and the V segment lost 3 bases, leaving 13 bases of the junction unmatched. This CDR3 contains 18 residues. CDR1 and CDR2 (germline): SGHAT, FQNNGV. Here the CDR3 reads CASSFPRREGTASYEQYF. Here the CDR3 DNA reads TGTGCCAGCAGCTTCCCCCGCCGGGAGGGGACGGCCTCCTACGAGCAGTACTTC.

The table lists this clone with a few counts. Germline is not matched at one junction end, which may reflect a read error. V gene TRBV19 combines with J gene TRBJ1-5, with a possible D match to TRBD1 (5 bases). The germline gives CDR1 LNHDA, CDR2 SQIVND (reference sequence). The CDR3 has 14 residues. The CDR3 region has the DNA TGTGCCAGTGGGGACGGACGTGGGAATCGGCCCCAGCATTTT. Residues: CASGDGRGNRPQHF.

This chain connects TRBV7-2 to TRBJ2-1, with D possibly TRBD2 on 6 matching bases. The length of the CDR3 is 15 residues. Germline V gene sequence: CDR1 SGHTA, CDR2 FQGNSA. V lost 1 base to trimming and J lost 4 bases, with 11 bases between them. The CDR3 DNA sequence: TGTGCCAGCAGCTTAGACCGGGAGAGGTACAATGAGCAGTTCTTC. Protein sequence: CASSLDRERYNEQFF.

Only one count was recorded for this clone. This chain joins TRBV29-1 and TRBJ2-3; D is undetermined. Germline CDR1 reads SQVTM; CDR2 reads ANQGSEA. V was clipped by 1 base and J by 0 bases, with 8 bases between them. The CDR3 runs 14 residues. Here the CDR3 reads CSVEGVWSTDTQYF. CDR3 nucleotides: TGCAGCGTTGAAGGGGTTTGGAGCACAGATACGCAGTATTTT.

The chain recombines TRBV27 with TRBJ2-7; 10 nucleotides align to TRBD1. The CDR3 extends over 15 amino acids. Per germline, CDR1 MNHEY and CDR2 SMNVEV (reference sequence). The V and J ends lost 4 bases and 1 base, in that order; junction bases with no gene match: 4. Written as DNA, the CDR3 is TGTGCCAGCAGTTCAGGACAGGGGGTATCCTACGAGCAGTACTTC. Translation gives CASSSGQGVSYEQYF.

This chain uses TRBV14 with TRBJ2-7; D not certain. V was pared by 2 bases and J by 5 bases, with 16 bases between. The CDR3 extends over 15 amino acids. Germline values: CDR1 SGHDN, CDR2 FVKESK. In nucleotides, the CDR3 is TGTGCCAGCAGCCAAAAGTTCCTAGGGTTCAACGAGCAGTACTTC. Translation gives CASSQKFLGFNEQYF.

CDR3 sequence (DNA): TGTGCCAGCAGCGTAGGACAGTCTAATGAAAAACTGTTTTTT. It yields the protein CASSVGQSNEKLFF. The chain carries TRBV9 and TRBJ1-4, with D possibly matching TRBD1 (5 bases). Trimming removed 0 bases at V and 3 bases at J, with 6 bases between. The germline gives CDR1 SGDLS, CDR2 YYNGEE. CDR3 length equals 14 residues.